Shown below are 12 T cell receptor beta chains from a single sample sequenced in a study of shared clonotypes between healthy human individuals. TCRdb keeps only in-frame clones here, not all; method: immunoSEQ multiplex PCR. The data show some 2.1 million clones, with 85% to 95% seen just once and 0.1% to 0.15% held by the top ten. The sequencing sample was made of naive CD4+ T cells sorted from blood. Sample subset: CD45RA+ positively selected. These receptors were obtained from a man between 18 and 35 years old in good health.

This clone appeared once. The V call is TRBV5-6, the J call TRBJ2-5; 7 bases are a match to TRBD2. The J segment lost 5 bases and the V segment lost 2 bases, leaving 6 bases of the junction unmatched. Germline CDR1 reads SGHDT; CDR2 reads YYEEEE. The CDR3 length is 14 residues. The CDR3 coding sequence is TGTGCCAGCAGCTTCCCACCGCGGGAGGAGACCCAGTACTTC. Its protein product is CASSFPPREETQYF.

The rearrangement uses TRBV30 and TRBJ2-3, with 8 nucleotides matching TRBD2. The J segment lost 5 bases and the V segment lost 0 bases, leaving 7 bases of the junction unmatched. CDR1 and CDR2 (germline): GTSNPN, SVGIG (reference sequence). The CDR3 contains 15 residues. This chain's CDR3 is CAWSVWAGGGDTQYF. The CDR3 DNA is TGTGCCTGGAGTGTTTGGGCGGGAGGTGGAGATACGCAGTATTTT.

The V and J genes are TRBV7-8 and TRBJ2-7; the match to TRBD2 covers 12 bases. Germline V gives CDR1 SGHVS, CDR2 FQNEAQ. The V gene end was trimmed by 3 bases and the J gene end by 0 bases; junction bases not matched to a gene: 12. CDR3 length: 19 amino acids. The CDR3 here is CASSFRTGGLAGSSYEQYF. The CDR3 DNA follows: TGTGCCAGCAGCTTCCGGACAGGGGGACTAGCGGGCAGCTCCTACGAGCAGTACTTC.

The chain couples TRBV2 to TRBJ1-6; TRBD1 might be the D (5 bases). With 4 bases removed from V and 7 bases from J, the gap between germline ends came to 17 bases. The CDR3 sequence is 16 residues long. Germline-derived CDR1 and CDR2 are SNHLY and FYNNEI. In DNA form, the CDR3 reads TGTGCCAGCAGTGGCCGGGACGGCAGCTTAAATTCACCCCTCCACTTT. Its translation: CASSGRDGSLNSPLHF.

This chain connects TRBV9 to TRBJ1-3, with D possibly TRBD1 on 5 matching bases. The length of the CDR3 is 15 residues. Between the trimmed V and J ends, which lost 0 bases and 4 bases, there was a span of 11 bases. CDR1 is SGDLS, CDR2 YYNGEE, per germline. CDR3 sequence reads: CASSVGVGQGNTIYF. Here the CDR3 DNA reads TGTGCCAGCAGCGTAGGAGTGGGGCAAGGAAACACCATATATTTT.

With respect to this clone: Other DNA sequences in this sample translate to the same CDR3. J is TRBJ2-7 and V is TRBV7-9; no definite D call. V was pared by 3 bases and J by 0 bases, with 9 bases between. The CDR3 runs 14 residues. Germline V lookup: CDR1 SEHNR, CDR2 FQNEAQ (reference sequence). CDR3: CASSLNTNSYEQYF. CDR3 bases: TGTGCCAGCAGCTTGAACACAAACTCCTACGAGCAGTACTTC.

The rearrangement uses TRBV7-2 and TRBJ1-2; possible D gene TRBD1, 5 bases. CDR3 length: 17 residues. Trimming pared 6 bases from V and 3 bases from J, leaving 23 bases between. Germline values: CDR1 SGHTA, CDR2 FQGNSA. The DNA of the CDR3 is TGTGCCAGCAGTTTTATAGGCAGGGTTTATGCCTACTATGGCTACACCTTC. Translating gives CASSFIGRVYAYYGYTF.

V gene TRBV6-1 combines with J gene TRBJ1-4, with D unresolved. The V and J ends lost 8 bases and 13 bases respectively, with 20 bases between them. The V gene's germline CDR1 is MNHNS and CDR2 SASEGT. The CDR3 has 13 amino acids. The CDR3 region is CASLLSGPGGLFF. DNA of the CDR3: TGTGCCAGCCTCTTGTCCGGGCCTGGAGGACTGTTTTTT.

The CDR3 DNA is TGTGCTACACTATGGACAGGCAATCAGCCCCAGCATTTT. Translating gives CATLWTGNQPQHF. The chain joins TRBV28 to TRBJ1-5; D possibly corresponds to TRBD1 (6 bases). Germline V gives CDR1 MDHEN, CDR2 SYDVKM. The CDR3 runs to 13 residues.

V usage is TRBV5-3 and J usage is TRBJ2-7, with a possible D match to TRBD2 (5 bases). TRBV5-3 is filed as an ORF, its function uncertain. V lost 4 bases to trimming and J lost 2 bases, with 19 bases between them. This CDR3 comprises 16 residues. DNA for the CDR3: TGTGCCAGAAGCAAGGGAAACGGGATCGATCCCTACGAGCAGTACTTC. This gives the protein CARSKGNGIDPYEQYF.

The CDR3 is CASTRGGAETQYF. DNA of the CDR3: TGTGCCAGCACCCGAGGGGGGGCAGAGACCCAGTACTTC. This sequence joins TRBV2 and TRBJ2-5, with D perhaps matching TRBD2 (7 bases). Germline assignment: CDR1 SNHLY and CDR2 FYNNEI. This CDR3 has 13 residues. V shed 7 bases and J shed 4 bases, with 13 bases lying between them.

In this sample, this clone turned up once. The genes are TRBV5-1 and TRBJ2-4; no firm D call. This CDR3 contains 15 residues. Per the germline V gene, CDR1 is SGHRS and CDR2 is YFSETQ. V lost 0 bases and J 0 bases, leaving 7 bases between the germline ends. CDR3 protein: CASSLGSLAKNIQYF. CDR3 bases: TGCGCCAGCAGCTTGGGCAGCCTAGCCAAAAACATTCAGTACTTC.